This record looks at one TCR beta chain sequence and its context. What it recognizes is unknown. These data belong to a study of T cells in Graves' hyperthyroidism and ophthalmopathy. Study-level results: Most thyroid clonotypes expanded above 0.001 were also detected in blood.

The CDR3 sequence is 14 residues long. V was cut by 0 bases and J by 2 bases, with 8 bases left in between. CDR1 and CDR2 from the germline V gene are MGHRA and YSYEKL. Researchers took RNA transcripts and amplified the TCR beta CDR3 regions from them. Researchers ran a first-round RT-PCR on the TCR CDR3 using the HTBI primer set. TCRdb re-analysed the multiplex PCR reads in MiXCR, keeping a single row per CDR3 protein. This table has almost 350,000 distinct CDR3 sequences, about a sixth appearing once. Sequenced material: blood. The chain couples TRBV4-1 to TRBJ2-7, with D unclear. This sequence was found in a woman in her forties with Graves' ophthalmopathy. The CDR3 DNA reads as TGCGCCAGCAGCCAAGAACGCTACACCTACGAGCAGTACTTC. This encodes CASSQERYTYEQYF.